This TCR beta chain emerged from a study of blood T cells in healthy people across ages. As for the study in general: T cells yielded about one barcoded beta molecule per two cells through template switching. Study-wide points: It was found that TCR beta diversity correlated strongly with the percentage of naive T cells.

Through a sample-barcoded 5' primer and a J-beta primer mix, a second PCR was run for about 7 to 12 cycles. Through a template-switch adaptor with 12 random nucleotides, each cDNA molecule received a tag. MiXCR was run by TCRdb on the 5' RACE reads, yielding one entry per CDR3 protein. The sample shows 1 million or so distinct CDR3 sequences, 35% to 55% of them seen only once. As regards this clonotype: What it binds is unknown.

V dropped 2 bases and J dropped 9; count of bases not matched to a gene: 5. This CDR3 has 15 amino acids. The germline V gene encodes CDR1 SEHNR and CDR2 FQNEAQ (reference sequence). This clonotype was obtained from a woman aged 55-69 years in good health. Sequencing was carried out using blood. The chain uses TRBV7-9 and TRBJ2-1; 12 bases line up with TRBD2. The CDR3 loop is CASSLLAGGLSEQFF. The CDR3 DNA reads TGTGCCAGCAGCTTACTAGCGGGGGGGCTTAGTGAGCAGTTCTTC.